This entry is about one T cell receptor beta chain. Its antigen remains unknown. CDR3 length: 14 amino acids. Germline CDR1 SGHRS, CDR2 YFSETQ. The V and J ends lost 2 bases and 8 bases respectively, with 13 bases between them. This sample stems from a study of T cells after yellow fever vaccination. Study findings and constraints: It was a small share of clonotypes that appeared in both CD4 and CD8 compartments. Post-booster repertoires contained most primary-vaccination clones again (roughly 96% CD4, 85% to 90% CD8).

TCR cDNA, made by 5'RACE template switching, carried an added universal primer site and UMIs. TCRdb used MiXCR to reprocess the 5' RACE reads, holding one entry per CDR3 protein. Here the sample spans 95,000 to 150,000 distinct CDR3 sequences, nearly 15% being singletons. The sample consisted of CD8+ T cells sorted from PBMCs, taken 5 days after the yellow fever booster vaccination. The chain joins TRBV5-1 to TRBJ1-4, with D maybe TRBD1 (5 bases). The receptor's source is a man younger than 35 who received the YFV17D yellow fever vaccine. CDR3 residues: CASSFGQGGEKLFF. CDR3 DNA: TGCGCCAGCAGCTTTGGGCAGGGTGGAGAAAAACTGTTTTTT.